This T cell receptor beta chain emerged from a study of blood T cell repertoires in COVID-19. In the original processing: Amplification of reference gene primers was used by the study to estimate nucleated cell counts. Sequencing was performed with immunoSEQ multiplex PCR; in TCRdb, only in-frame clones are kept and a portion is missing. That table gives V, J and clone size, and the DNA gave D and trimming. The sample holds approximately 70,000 clones, 70% to 90% seen once. V lost 0 bases, J lost 3 bases, and 6 bases lay in between. The germline V gene has CDR1 SGHVS and CDR2 FNYEAQ. The length of the CDR3 is 14 residues.

The chain employs TRBV7-6 and TRBJ1-3, with unresolved D. The sequenced material came from peripheral blood. This clonotype was sampled from a man in his 70s with active COVID-19. This CDR3 reads CASSLARHGNTIYF. CDR3 bases: TGTGCCAGCAGCTTAGCAAGACATGGAAACACCATATATTTT.